Each of the 14 T cell receptor beta chains below was sequenced from the same sample in a study of identical twins (dated by TCRdb to 2016 to 2017). Receptor libraries were prepared by 5' RACE. Sequencer: Illumina HiSeq 2000. The public reads were reprocessed in TCRdb via fastp at Q25 and MiXCR, keeping in-frame beta chains. Every entry covers one CDR3 protein and lists the most common genes and DNA from its rows. The table for this sample lists fewer than 500,000 distinct CDR3 sequences; 13% to 15% of them were counted only once. Approximately 0.98% of the sample lies in the top ten. These records were also assigned to another study, of yellow fever vaccine responses in identical twins.

Sequenced sample: CD4+ T cells sorted from blood. Every receptor here comes from a woman between 18 and 29 years old in good health.

The chain couples TRBV2 to TRBJ2-3; D might be TRBD2 (5 bases). Germline-derived CDR1 and CDR2 are SNHLY and FYNNEI. This CDR3 has 13 residues. V was trimmed by 10 bases and J by 2 bases, leaving 13 bases between them. CDR3 nucleotides: TGTGCCAACAAAGCGCGGGCCACAGATACGCAGTATTTT. Amino acids: CANKARATDTQYF.

This chain links TRBV6-6 with TRBJ1-2, with 7 bases lining up with TRBD1. The germline gives CDR1 MNHNY, CDR2 SVGAGI (reference sequence). V gave up 6 bases and J gave up 8 bases; unmatched junction bases: 9. The CDR3 covers 13 residues. The CDR3 nucleotides are TGTGCCAGCAGCCTTACAGGGGACGGCGGCTACACCTTC. It yields the protein CASSLTGDGGYTF.

This clonotype was observed many times. The gene calls are TRBV12-3 or TRBV12-4 and TRBJ1-1; D call uncertain. This CDR3 comprises 14 residues. V lost 6 bases and J 11 bases, leaving 22 bases between the germline ends. The CDR3 reads CASRPWGQLGFAFF. The CDR3 bases are TGTGCCAGCAGGCCTTGGGGTCAGTTAGGGTTCGCTTTCTTT.

This chain connects TRBV29-1 to TRBJ2-3, with 11 bases identical to TRBD2. The CDR3 has 16 amino acids. The V gene end was trimmed by 5 bases and the J gene end by 3 bases; junction bases not matched to a gene: 10. The germline gives CDR1 SQVTM, CDR2 ANQGSEA. The CDR3 spells CSVHTSGGLGTDTQYF. CDR3 bases: TGCAGCGTTCACACTAGCGGGGGCCTCGGGACAGATACGCAGTATTTT.

This clonotype was counted a few times. The chain couples TRBV7-9 to TRBJ2-1; D perhaps matches TRBD1 (5 bases). V lost 6 bases and J 0 bases, leaving 15 bases between the germline ends. The CDR3 is made up of 16 amino acids. Per the germline V gene, CDR1 is SEHNR and CDR2 is FQNEAQ (reference sequence). CDR3 loop: CASRGPQGGSYNEQFF. DNA of the CDR3: TGTGCCAGCAGAGGCCCCCAGGGCGGCTCCTACAATGAGCAGTTCTTC.

Many counts were recorded for this clonotype. The J gene is TRBJ2-3, the V gene TRBV7-2; TRBD2 matches 7 bases. V trimming: 1 base; J trimming: 4 bases; junction bases outside the gene matches: 5. The CDR3 is 15 amino acids. Per the germline V gene, CDR1 is SGHTA and CDR2 is FQGNSA. The CDR3 spells CASSLEAGVADTQYF. In nucleotides, the CDR3 is TGTGCCAGCAGCTTAGAGGCGGGAGTAGCAGATACGCAGTATTTT.

This clonotype appeared many times. The chain joins TRBV6-1 to TRBJ1-2; 7 bases fit TRBD1. The ends lost 5 bases at V and 4 bases at J; junction bases unmatched: 4. The CDR3 spans 13 residues. From germline, CDR1 is MNHNS and CDR2 SASEGT. The CDR3 DNA reads as TGTGCCAGCAGTCGACAGGGAAGCTATGGCTACACCTTC. This sequence encodes CASSRQGSYGYTF.

In this sample, this clonotype turned up a few times. This chain connects TRBV28 to TRBJ2-7; a possible D gene is TRBD2 (6 bases). V was clipped by 2 bases and J by 1 base, with 21 bases between them. The CDR3 loop spans 18 amino acids. Germline CDR1 reads MDHEN; CDR2 reads SYDVKM. The CDR3 DNA follows: TGTGCCAGCAGTTTAAACGTCCCCGGGAGTTACTATTCCTACGAGCAGTACTTC. Translating gives CASSLNVPGSYYSYEQYF.

This chain links TRBV29-1 with TRBJ2-1; 10 bases line up with TRBD2. The trim removed 7 bases at V and 3 bases at J, leaving 3 bases unmatched. Germline CDR1 and CDR2: SQVTM and ANQGSEA. The CDR3 sequence is 13 residues long. CDR3 protein: CSGGTSVYNEQFF. In DNA form, the CDR3 reads TGCAGCGGAGGGACTAGCGTCTACAATGAGCAGTTCTTC.

There are many counts of this clonotype. V usage is TRBV24-1 and J usage is TRBJ2-3, with 9 bases matching TRBD1. In germline, CDR1 is KGHDR, CDR2 SFDVKD. The V segment lost 4 bases and the J segment 1 base; nucleotides outside the gene matches: 2. The CDR3 sequence is 15 residues long. The CDR3 coding sequence is TGTGCCACCAGTGAGTGGACAGGGGGCACAGATACGCAGTATTTT. Translated: CATSEWTGGTDTQYF.

In this sample, this clonotype turned up a few times. The rearrangement joins TRBV5-1 to TRBJ2-2; D gene unclear. Germline assignment: CDR1 SGHRS and CDR2 YFSETQ. Trimming took 0 bases from V and 7 from J, leaving 7 bases between them. CDR3 size: 13 residues. The CDR3 reads CASSLEGYGELFF. The DNA of the CDR3 is TGCGCCAGCAGCTTGGAGGGTTACGGGGAGCTGTTTTTT.

This clonotype was seen a few times. The chain links TRBV20-1 to TRBJ2-3, with a weak D call TRBD2 (7 bases). Trimming stripped 6 bases from V and 0 bases from J, with 25 bases between. CDR1 DFQATT and CDR2 SNEGSKA come from the germline V gene (reference sequence). The CDR3 is 18 residues long. CDR3 DNA sequence: TGCAGTGCGGGAGGGACGGAAGGCAGGGGATCTAGCACAGATACGCAGTATTTT. As protein: CSAGGTEGRGSSTDTQYF.

The rearrangement uses TRBV12-3 or TRBV12-4 and TRBJ2-3; the D call may be TRBD1 or TRBD2 (5 bases each). V was shortened by 7 bases and J by 6 bases, with 17 bases between the two germline ends. CDR3 size: 14 residues. CDR3 region: CASNRGTSTDTQYF. In DNA, the CDR3 is TGTGCCAGCAACCGAGGGACCTCCACGGATACGCAGTATTTT.

The chain joins TRBV28 to TRBJ1-4, with D maybe TRBD1 (5 bases). Trimming stripped 6 bases from V and 0 bases from J, with 11 bases between. This CDR3 is built from 15 residues. Germline CDR1 MDHEN, CDR2 SYDVKM. As DNA, the CDR3 is TGTGCCAGCAGCCCCTCGGGGGCAACTAATGAAAAACTGTTTTTT. Protein sequence: CASSPSGATNEKLFF. Full variable domain (remainder filled in from reference TRBV28 and TRBJ1-4): DVKVTQSSRYLVKRTGEKVFLECVQDMDHENMFWYRQDPGLGLRLIYFSYDVKMKEKGDIPEGYSVSREKKERFSLILESASTNQTSMYLCASSPSGATNEKLFFGSGTQLSVL.